This T cell receptor (beta chain) was profiled in a study of T cell changes during pregnancy in multiple sclerosis. Generated by immunoSEQ multiplex PCR, the TCRdb table keeps only in-frame clones and is missing some. The sample has tens of thousands of clones; just over 90% are singletons. This TCR came from a female donor in good health, enrolled as a control in a pregnancy study. The material sequenced was peripheral blood, taken in the second trimester of pregnancy.

As DNA, the CDR3 is TGTGCCAGCTTCCGATCCGGGCTCGGGACCTACAATGAGCAGTTCTTC. Translated, it gives CASFRSGLGTYNEQFF. The rearrangement uses TRBV28 and TRBJ2-1; D might be TRBD2 (5 bases). There are 16 residues in the CDR3. Trimming left V 8 bases short and J 2 bases short, with 19 bases between. The germline CDR1 and CDR2 sequences are MDHEN and SYDVKM.